The rows below give T cell receptor beta chains drawn from one sample of a study of identical twins. TCRdb recomputed calls from the 5' RACE reads with MiXCR, one row per CDR3 protein. Of approximately 300,000 distinct CDR3 sequences listed, roughly 10% are singletons. These data were likewise used in another study, on yellow fever vaccine responses in identical twins.

The source material was CD8+ T cells sorted from blood. The receptor set was obtained from a woman aged 18-29 years in good health. Both conserved end residues are part of each CDR3. The D gene is left open where the match is weak. Not every row has a clone size; where given, it reads once, few, many or a size class.

V: TRBV6-5
J: TRBJ1-1
size: many
D: -
CDR3: CASSYPPPGAGTEAFF
DNA: TGTGCCAGCAGTTACCCGCCTCCGGGGGCTGGCACTGAAGCTTTCTTT

V: TRBV7-2
J: TRBJ2-3
size: -
D: -
CDR3: CASSTLRGTSTDTQYF
DNA: TGTGCCAGCAGCACCCTCCGGGGGACTAGCACAGATACGCAGTATTTT

V: TRBV28
J: TRBJ1-2
size: -
D: -
CDR3: CASSSGTGFGYTF
DNA: TGTGCCAGCAGTTCGGGGACGGGATTCGGCTACACCTTC

V: TRBV6-4
J: TRBJ2-5
size: -
D: TRBD2
CDR3: CASSVAGGPQETQYF
DNA: TGTGCCAGCAGTGTTGCGGGGGGGCCTCAAGAGACCCAGTACTTC

V: TRBV11-2
J: TRBJ2-5
size: -
D: -
CDR3: CASSWLGETQYF
DNA: TGTGCCAGCAGCTGGTTGGGAGAGACCCAGTACTTC

V: TRBV12-3/TRBV12-4
J: TRBJ2-3
size: many
D: -
CDR3: CASSPQRTIDTQYF
DNA: TGTGCCAGCAGTCCACAGCGGACCATAGATACGCAGTATTTT

V: TRBV30
J: TRBJ2-5
size: few
D: -
CDR3: CAWSDMMETQYF
DNA: TGTGCCTGGAGTGATATGATGGAGACCCAGTACTTC

V: TRBV27
J: TRBJ2-7
size: many
D: -
CDR3: CASSLRGSYEQYF
DNA: TGTGCCAGCAGTTTACGGGGATCTTACGAGCAGTACTTC

V: TRBV30
J: TRBJ2-7
size: many
D: -
CDR3: CAWREGALYEQYF
DNA: TGTGCCTGGAGGGAGGGAGCTCTATACGAGCAGTACTTC

V: TRBV5-6
J: TRBJ2-2
size: many
D: -
CDR3: CASSPYSGELFF
DNA: TGTGCCAGCAGCCCGTATTCCGGGGAGCTGTTTTTT

V: TRBV4-3
J: TRBJ2-3
size: few
D: TRBD1
CDR3: CASSHDRGRTDTQYF
DNA: TGCGCCAGCAGCCACGACAGGGGGCGCACAGATACGCAGTATTTT

V: TRBV12-3/TRBV12-4
J: TRBJ2-2
size: few
D: -
CDR3: CASSPPTGTEAGELFF
DNA: TGTGCCAGCAGTCCACCGACGGGGACGGAAGCCGGGGAGCTGTTTTTT

V: TRBV7-2
J: TRBJ2-2
size: -
D: -
CDR3: CASSLGLSGHTGELFF
DNA: TGTGCCAGCAGCTTAGGTCTTTCCGGGCACACCGGGGAGCTGTTTTTT

V: TRBV2
J: TRBJ2-3
size: few
D: -
CDR3: CATDRTAGTDTQYF
DNA: TGTGCCACCGACCGAACAGCGGGCACAGATACGCAGTATTTT

V: TRBV2
J: TRBJ1-4
size: -
D: -
CDR3: CASSEKKRNEKLFF
DNA: TGTGCCAGCAGCGAGAAAAAGAGGAATGAAAAACTGTTTTTT

V: TRBV11-2
J: TRBJ1-1
size: -
D: TRBD1
CDR3: CASSLEGQGATNTEAFF
DNA: TGTGCCAGCAGCTTAGAGGGACAGGGGGCCACGAACACTGAAGCTTTCTTT

V: TRBV27
J: TRBJ2-2
size: -
D: -
CDR3: CASSLVSHPSTGELFF
DNA: TGTGCCAGCAGTTTAGTTTCTCACCCTTCCACCGGGGAGCTGTTTTTT

V: TRBV12-3/TRBV12-4
J: TRBJ2-1
size: few
D: TRBD2
CDR3: CASSLAASGRVKNEQFF
DNA: TGTGCCAGCAGTTTAGCGGCTAGCGGGAGGGTTAAGAATGAGCAGTTCTTC

V: TRBV9
J: TRBJ2-5
size: few
D: TRBD1
CDR3: CASSVGYRDRVEETQYF
DNA: TGTGCCAGCAGCGTGGGGTATCGGGACAGGGTTGAGGAGACCCAGTACTTC

V: TRBV5-1
J: TRBJ2-2
size: -
D: TRBD1
CDR3: CASSFLPRTGADGELFF
DNA: TGCGCCAGCAGCTTCCTACCCAGGACAGGGGCAGACGGGGAGCTGTTTTTT

V: TRBV11-2
J: TRBJ2-5
size: many
D: TRBD2
CDR3: CASSLILSQRGGRTEETQYF
DNA: TGTGCCAGCAGCTTAATTCTCTCCCAGCGGGGAGGCAGGACCGAAGAGACCCAGTACTTC

V: TRBV29-1
J: TRBJ2-3
size: many
D: -
CDR3: CSVEDHREGNTQYF
DNA: TGCAGCGTTGAAGATCACAGGGAGGGGAATACGCAGTATTTT

V: TRBV24-1
J: TRBJ2-3
size: many
D: TRBD1
CDR3: CATSGRIGGFGTDTQYF
DNA: TGTGCCACCAGCGGCCGGATAGGGGGCTTCGGCACAGATACGCAGTATTTT

V: TRBV4-1
J: TRBJ2-1
size: many
D: -
CDR3: CASSQDRAEQFF
DNA: TGCGCCAGCAGCCAAGACAGGGCAGAGCAGTTCTTC

V: TRBV7-9
J: TRBJ1-4
size: -
D: TRBD1
CDR3: CASREPQGDEKLFF
DNA: TGTGCCAGCAGAGAGCCCCAGGGGGATGAAAAACTGTTTTTT

V: TRBV29-1
J: TRBJ2-2
size: many
D: -
CDR3: CSVADQPYTGELFF
DNA: TGCAGCGTTGCAGACCAACCCTACACCGGGGAGCTGTTTTTT

V: TRBV3-1
J: TRBJ2-1
size: -
D: TRBD2
CDR3: CASSPGTSGDIRSYNEQFF
DNA: TGTGCCAGCAGCCCCGGGACTAGCGGAGATATCCGCTCCTACAATGAGCAGTTCTTC

V: TRBV29-1
J: TRBJ2-1
size: many
D: -
CDR3: CSVIGVRGGNEQFF
DNA: TGCAGCGTGATAGGGGTTCGCGGAGGGAATGAGCAGTTCTTC

V: TRBV28
J: TRBJ2-5
size: few
D: -
CDR3: CATVPGAYQETQYF
DNA: TGTGCCACCGTCCCGGGCGCGTACCAAGAGACCCAGTACTTC

V: TRBV5-1
J: TRBJ2-7
size: -
D: TRBD1
CDR3: CASSSSLTGFFYEQYF
DNA: TGCGCCAGCAGCTCTAGCCTGACAGGGTTTTTCTACGAGCAGTACTTC

V: TRBV14
J: TRBJ2-5
size: -
D: -
CDR3: CARSPPLQETQYF
DNA: TGTGCCAGGAGCCCCCCACTCCAAGAGACCCAGTACTTC

V: TRBV6-2/TRBV6-3
J: TRBJ2-7
size: few
D: -
CDR3: CASRYSSEQYF
DNA: TGTGCCAGCAGGTACAGTTCGGAGCAGTACTTC

V: TRBV29-1
J: TRBJ1-1
size: -
D: -
CDR3: CSVVTGRYTEAFF
DNA: TGCAGCGTTGTCACAGGGAGATACACTGAAGCTTTCTTT

V: TRBV28
J: TRBJ2-1
size: few
D: -
CDR3: CASRIRDTYNEQFF
DNA: TGTGCCAGCAGGATCCGGGATACCTACAATGAGCAGTTCTTC

V: TRBV11-2
J: TRBJ2-5
size: -
D: -
CDR3: CASSLMEETQYF
DNA: TGTGCCAGCAGCTTAATGGAGGAGACCCAGTACTTC

V: TRBV10-2
J: TRBJ2-3
size: few
D: -
CDR3: CASSESGVSGFTDTQYF
DNA: TGCGCCAGCAGTGAGTCGGGAGTGAGCGGGTTCACAGATACGCAGTATTTT

V: TRBV7-9
J: TRBJ2-5
size: -
D: -
CDR3: CASSLRLASWETQYF
DNA: TGTGCCAGCAGCTTGAGGCTAGCGAGTTGGGAGACCCAGTACTTC

V: TRBV5-6
J: TRBJ2-3
size: many
D: TRBD2
CDR3: CASSLVTSGGADTQYF
DNA: TGTGCCAGCAGCTTGGTAACTAGCGGGGGAGCGGATACGCAGTATTTT

V: TRBV19
J: TRBJ2-1
size: -
D: TRBD1
CDR3: CASTTESGQGVNEQFF
DNA: TGTGCCAGTACCACCGAATCGGGACAGGGGGTCAATGAGCAGTTCTTC

V: TRBV12-3/TRBV12-4
J: TRBJ2-1
size: many
D: -
CDR3: CASRFIDEQFF
DNA: TGTGCCAGCAGGTTCATAGATGAGCAGTTCTTC

V: TRBV12-3/TRBV12-4
J: TRBJ2-1
size: few
D: TRBD2
CDR3: CASSLAGGASEQFF
DNA: TGTGCCAGCAGTTTAGCGGGAGGGGCGAGTGAGCAGTTCTTC

V: TRBV5-6
J: TRBJ2-7
size: -
D: -
CDR3: CASSFRIPYEQYF
DNA: TGTGCCAGCAGCTTCAGGATACCCTACGAGCAGTACTTC

V: TRBV28
J: TRBJ2-3
size: many
D: TRBD2
CDR3: CASSYPTSGSPLTDTQYF
DNA: TGTGCCAGCAGTTATCCAACCAGCGGGAGCCCCCTCACAGATACGCAGTATTTT

V: TRBV7-9
J: TRBJ2-1
size: few
D: TRBD2
CDR3: CASSLVGTMNYNEQFF
DNA: TGTGCCAGCAGCTTAGTTGGGACTATGAACTACAATGAGCAGTTCTTC

V: TRBV12-3/TRBV12-4
J: TRBJ1-1
size: few
D: TRBD1
CDR3: CASKYGTGFTEAFF
DNA: TGTGCCAGCAAATACGGGACAGGGTTCACTGAAGCTTTCTTT

V: TRBV2
J: TRBJ2-2
size: few
D: -
CDR3: CASTPGRGQNTGELFF
DNA: TGTGCCAGCACCCCGGGGCGGGGGCAGAACACCGGGGAGCTGTTTTTT

V: TRBV29-1
J: TRBJ2-1
size: many
D: TRBD2
CDR3: CSVLAEEQFF
DNA: TGCAGCGTGCTAGCGGAAGAGCAGTTCTTC

V: TRBV3-1
J: TRBJ2-6
size: few
D: -
CDR3: CASSQVTVAPNGFGANVLTF
DNA: TGTGCCAGCAGCCAAGTCACGGTAGCCCCCAACGGATTTGGGGCCAACGTCCTGACTTTC

V: TRBV27
J: TRBJ1-5
size: few
D: TRBD1
CDR3: CASSPGDREGQPQHF
DNA: TGTGCCAGCAGTCCCGGGGACAGGGAAGGGCAGCCCCAGCATTTT

V: TRBV6-5
J: TRBJ1-2
size: -
D: -
CDR3: CASSYSAEIAGYTF
DNA: TGTGCCAGCAGTTACTCGGCGGAGATCGCTGGCTACACCTTC

V: TRBV10-3
J: TRBJ1-2
size: -
D: -
CDR3: CAISIKDSGGYYGYTF
DNA: TGTGCCATCAGCATAAAGGACAGCGGTGGATACTATGGCTACACCTTC

V: TRBV7-9
J: TRBJ2-7
size: few
D: -
CDR3: CAITEMGEQYF
DNA: TGTGCCATCACAGAAATGGGAGAGCAGTACTTC

V: TRBV7-2
J: TRBJ2-7
size: few
D: -
CDR3: CASSALVYEQYF
DNA: TGTGCCAGCAGCGCCCTAGTCTACGAGCAGTACTTC